The 25 T cell receptor beta chains reported below all come from one sample, sequenced in a study of molecular identifiers for immune sequencing clone quantification (dated by TCRdb to the late 2010s). Libraries were built with PCR. The reads were generated on a NextSeq 500. Through fastp at Q25 and MiXCR, TCRdb rebuilt clones from the public reads, retaining in-frame beta chains. Rows with one shared CDR3 protein collapse into an entry with the most common genes and DNA. In this sample the table shows over 550,000 distinct CDR3 sequences, around 25% of which occur a single time. The ten largest make up 0.78% of the sample. The sequenced material came from naive CD8+ T cells from blood, with Jurkat cell RNA spiked in. This specimen's cell subset or site label, interpreted: FACS-sorted CD8+CD4-CCR7+CD45RA+ naive T cells. The receptors were gathered from a human donor in good health. Some libraries in this study had Jurkat cell RNA spiked in.

The J gene is TRBJ2-3, the V gene TRBV30; 8 bases map to TRBD2. CDR3 size: 14 residues. Germline trimming cut 1 base from V and 6 bases from J; bases unmatched to any gene: 6. CDR1 is GTSNPN, CDR2 SVGIG, per germline (reference sequence). The CDR3 sequence: CAWSATSGADTQYF. The CDR3 DNA sequence: TGTGCCTGGAGTGCAACTAGCGGAGCTGATACGCAGTATTTT.

The V gene is TRBV12-3 or TRBV12-4, the J gene TRBJ2-5; D ambiguous. V was cut by 8 bases and J by 5 bases, with 15 bases left in between. This CDR3 contains 13 residues. CDR3 protein: CASGSGWAETQYF. In DNA, the CDR3 is TGTGCCAGCGGCTCTGGGTGGGCGGAGACCCAGTACTTC.

This clonotype came up many times. The chain recombines TRBV9 with TRBJ2-7; D not resolved. The germline CDR1 and CDR2 sequences are SGDLS and YYNGEE. V lost 3 bases, J lost 0 bases, and 10 bases lay in between. The CDR3 extends over 14 amino acids. The CDR3 DNA reads as TGTGCCAGCAGCGCCGACGGAAGCTCCTACGAGCAGTACTTC. Amino acid sequence: CASSADGSSYEQYF.

This clonotype has only one observation. V is TRBV4-3 and J is TRBJ2-7, with 8 positions matching TRBD2. The junction had 12 bases not matched to a gene; V was cut back by 2 bases and J by 6 bases. Germline V gives CDR1 LGHNA, CDR2 YSLEER. The CDR3 length is 16 residues. CDR3 sequence: CASSQCPRAGVAEQYF. The CDR3 DNA reads as TGCGCCAGCAGCCAATGCCCTCGAGCGGGAGTAGCCGAGCAGTACTTC.

The rearrangement uses TRBV9 and TRBJ2-3, with a possible D match to TRBD2 (6 bases). The V and J ends lost 6 bases and 2 bases respectively, with 16 bases between them. CDR1 SGDLS and CDR2 YYNGEE come from the germline V gene. The CDR3 has 15 residues. CDR3 in DNA: TGTGCCAGCACCTCGGAGGGCCACAACACAGATACGCAGTATTTT. Translation gives CASTSEGHNTDTQYF.

The rearrangement uses TRBV10-1 and TRBJ2-3; no firm D call. Per germline, CDR1 WNHNN and CDR2 SYGVQD (reference sequence). The CDR3 is made up of 15 amino acids. The germline V and J ends were trimmed by 2 bases and 0 bases, with 9 bases remaining between them. DNA of the CDR3: TGCGCCAGCAGTGAGGTGCATGGGAGCACAGATACGCAGTATTTT. Its translation is CASSEVHGSTDTQYF.

In this sample, this clonotype turned up many times. The chain uses TRBV27 and TRBJ1-5; 8 bases agree with TRBD1. The germline V gene has CDR1 MNHEY and CDR2 SMNVEV (reference sequence). The CDR3 length is 15 residues. The ends lost 5 bases at V and 7 bases at J; junction bases unmatched: 10. The CDR3 DNA sequence: TGTGCCAGCAGTCACTCCACACAGGGGGAGCAGCCCCAGCATTTT. Its protein is CASSHSTQGEQPQHF.

The CDR3 region has the DNA TGTGCCAGTAGTATAGAGGGCAACAACTACGAGCAGTACTTC. This codes for CASSIEGNNYEQYF. The chain carries TRBV19 and TRBJ2-7; no clear D. The CDR3 has 14 residues. Germline CDR1 LNHDA, CDR2 SQIVND (reference sequence). Trimming took off 0 bases at V and 3 bases at J, with 9 bases between the two ends.

Many counts were recorded for this clonotype. The V gene is TRBV19, the J gene TRBJ2-3, with D perhaps matching TRBD1 (5 bases). Trimming left V 8 bases short and J 2 bases short, with 11 bases between. CDR3 length: 13 residues. The V gene's germline CDR1 is LNHDA and CDR2 SQIVND (reference sequence). The CDR3 loop is CASAQGSTDTQYF. For the CDR3, the DNA is TGTGCCAGTGCCCAGGGTTCCACAGATACGCAGTATTTT.

This clonotype was counted only a few times. V usage is TRBV6-6 and J usage is TRBJ2-7; tentatively, D is TRBD1 or TRBD2 (6 bases each). V gave up 7 bases and J gave up 10 bases, with 20 bases separating them. The CDR3 contains 13 residues. CDR1 and CDR2 (germline): MNHNY, SVGAGI (reference sequence). This chain's CDR3 is CASTEAVGGEQYF. Here the CDR3 DNA reads TGTGCCAGCACCGAGGCTGTCGGGGGCGAACAGTACTTC.

In its sample, this clonotype was seen many times. The chain has TRBV27 and TRBJ2-3; D is undetermined. This CDR3 is 16 amino acids long. The germline gives CDR1 MNHEY, CDR2 SMNVEV (reference sequence). With 3 bases removed from V and 0 bases from J, the gap between germline ends came to 13 bases. As DNA, the CDR3 is TGTGCCAGCAGTTTGCTACTTTTAGGGAGCACAGATACGCAGTATTTT. It codes for CASSLLLLGSTDTQYF.

This clonotype was seen repeatedly, ten times or more. This chain joins TRBV27 and TRBJ2-7; D is possibly TRBD2 (6 bases). CDR1 MNHEY and CDR2 SMNVEV come from the germline V gene (reference sequence). V was trimmed by 0 bases and J by 6 bases, leaving 9 bases between them. This CDR3 comprises 13 residues. CDR3 loop: CASSLSFGGEQYF. As DNA, the CDR3 is TGTGCCAGCAGTTTATCGTTCGGGGGCGAGCAGTACTTC.

On this clonotype itself: This may arise from a read error, as a much more abundant clone is one base away. V and J are TRBV7-9 and TRBJ2-3; perhaps D is TRBD1 or TRBD2 (5 bases each). Germline V CDR1 and CDR2: SEHNR, FQNEAQ (reference sequence). CDR3 length: 16 amino acids. The DNA of the CDR3 is TGTGCCGGCAGCTTAGCGTGGGGCGGATCCACAGATACGCAGTATTTT. Protein: CAGSLAWGGSTDTQYF.

This clonotype was seen a single time. V is TRBV27 and J is TRBJ1-5; 8 nucleotides agree with TRBD1. Germline assignment: CDR1 MNHEY and CDR2 SMNVEV (reference sequence). V lost 7 bases and J lost 0; bases outside the gene matches: 11. The length of the CDR3 is 17 residues. CDR3 amino acids: CASKPGTGYYSNQPQHF. For the CDR3, the DNA is TGTGCCAGCAAACCCGGGACAGGATATTATAGCAATCAGCCCCAGCATTTT.

The table lists this clonotype with a few counts. This chain connects TRBV5-1 to TRBJ2-2, with 10 bases aligning to TRBD1. The CDR3 is 18 amino acids. Per the germline V gene, CDR1 is SGHRS and CDR2 is YFSETQ. Trimming at V came to 6 bases and at J to 7 bases, leaving 18 bases not matched to a gene. CDR3 loop: CASTTYYPGQGTGGELFF. As DNA, the CDR3 is TGCGCCAGCACCACTTATTACCCGGGACAGGGGACTGGCGGGGAGCTGTTTTTT.

This clonotype occurred many times. This chain joins TRBV6-5 and TRBJ1-5; the match to TRBD1 covers 7 bases. CDR1 and CDR2 from the germline V gene are MNHEY and SVGAGI. This CDR3 region has 15 residues. V shed 6 bases and J 3 bases; nucleotides not matched to a gene: 8. As DNA, the CDR3 is TGTGCCAGCAGCCGAACGGGACAGTTCAATCAGCCCCAGCATTTT. Residues: CASSRTGQFNQPQHF.

This clonotype has at least ten counts. The V and J genes are TRBV7-9 and TRBJ2-7, with D unresolved. Trimming left V 8 bases short and J 3 bases short, with 17 bases between. The CDR3 totals 14 residues. CDR1 SEHNR and CDR2 FQNEAQ come from the germline V gene (reference sequence). This chain's CDR3 is CASGEQIQSYEQYF. CDR3 bases: TGTGCCAGCGGCGAACAGATCCAAAGCTACGAGCAGTACTTC.

This clonotype was picked up a small number of times. The rearrangement links TRBV13 to TRBJ1-2; D is ambiguous. The CDR3 runs 13 residues. Trimming removed 7 bases at V and 6 bases at J, with 15 bases between. CDR1 is PRHDT, CDR2 FYEKMQ, per germline (reference sequence). In DNA form, the CDR3 reads TGTGCCAGCAACATGGAGGGAAAGCATGGCTACACCTTC. Amino acid sequence: CASNMEGKHGYTF.

This clonotype has a count of ten or more. The rearrangement uses TRBV7-9 and TRBJ2-1; D gene ambiguous. This CDR3 is 14 amino acids long. Trimming removed 4 bases at V and 10 bases at J, with 17 bases between. In germline, CDR1 is SEHNR, CDR2 FQNEAQ (reference sequence). CDR3 region: CASSSTELMREQFF. CDR3 coding DNA: TGTGCCAGCAGCTCGACGGAACTTATGCGAGAGCAGTTCTTC.

The chain joins TRBV5-1 to TRBJ2-7; no clear D. CDR3 length: 13 amino acids. Germline-derived CDR1 and CDR2 are SGHRS and YFSETQ. Trimming pared 3 bases from V and 6 bases from J, leaving 13 bases between. This chain's CDR3 is CASSSLVSAEQYF. The CDR3, as DNA: TGCGCCAGCAGCTCGCTCGTGTCAGCCGAGCAGTACTTC.

A few counts support this clonotype. V usage is TRBV9 and J usage is TRBJ2-6; 10 nucleotides line up with TRBD1. Germline CDR1 and CDR2: SGDLS and YYNGEE. CDR3 length: 17 residues. V lost 6 bases to trimming and J lost 1 base; unmatched junction nucleotides: 7. CDR3 bases: TGTGCCAGCACTGGACAGGGGGGTTATTCTGGGGCCAACGTCCTGACTTTC. Amino acids: CASTGQGGYSGANVLTF.

This chain joins TRBV3-1 and TRBJ1-3; TRBD1 is a possible D gene (6 bases). Germline assignment: CDR1 LGHDT and CDR2 YNNKEL (reference sequence). This CDR3 has 15 amino acids. V was pared by 1 base and J by 2 bases, with 9 bases between. CDR3 protein: CASSQGRDTGNTIYF. The CDR3 DNA reads as TGTGCCAGCAGCCAAGGGCGGGACACTGGAAACACCATATATTTT.

This clonotype has ten or more counts. The chain employs TRBV24-1 and TRBJ2-3, with TRBD2 matching 13 bases. Trimming cost V 6 bases and J 5 bases; bases outside gene matches: 10. Germline-derived CDR1 and CDR2 are KGHDR and SFDVKD. The CDR3 spans 17 residues. Here the CDR3 DNA reads TGTGCCACCAGTCGGACTAGCGGGGGCCCGGATGAAGATACGCAGTATTTT. It is translated as CATSRTSGGPDEDTQYF.

This clonotype was seen many times. The CDR3 sequence: CASSFGGPPNTEAFF. The CDR3 coding sequence is TGTGCCAGCAGTTTCGGGGGGCCCCCGAACACTGAAGCTTTCTTT. This chain links TRBV28 with TRBJ1-1; D is perhaps TRBD1 (6 bases). Germline V gene data show CDR1 as MDHEN and CDR2 as SYDVKM. Between the trimmed V and J ends, which lost 3 bases and 1 base, there was a span of 12 bases. The CDR3 is made up of 15 amino acids.

This clonotype was detected only a few times. This chain joins TRBV9 and TRBJ2-3; D is unresolved. The CDR3 sequence is 13 residues long. The V gene's germline CDR1 is SGDLS and CDR2 YYNGEE. The V gene lost 0 bases and the J gene lost 2 bases, with 4 bases spanning the gap. This chain's CDR3 is CASSVDTTDTQYF. The CDR3, as DNA: TGTGCCAGCAGCGTAGATACCACAGATACGCAGTATTTT.